This T cell receptor (beta chain) was captured by sequencing in a study of follicular helper T cells after annual influenza vaccination. The study, taken as a whole, reports: Most later recoveries of Day 7 ICOS+CD38+ clones were ICOS-CD38- cTfh.

Time point here: 2014-2015 season, 7 days after vaccination. TCRdb's table, derived via immunoSEQ multiplex PCR, lists solely in-frame clones and lacks some. The top ten clones hold 1.5% to 2% of a sample with about 7,800 clones, less than 90% of them seen once. About this clone: Antigen: not known.

This CDR3 comprises 15 residues. CDR1 and CDR2 from the germline V gene are MNHEY and SVGAGI. Trimming cost V 2 bases and J 4 bases; bases outside gene matches: 4. This rearrangement joins TRBV6-5 to TRBJ1-4; 7 bases line up with TRBD1. Specimen: CXCR5+ CD38- circulating T follicular helper cells from blood, collected 7 days after influenza vaccination. Noted subset: circulating Tfh, non-naive CD4+CXCR5+PD-1+ (ICOS+CD38+ or ICOS-CD38-). The receptor comes from an adult who received the influenza vaccine. CDR3 in amino acids: CASSYVQGNNEKLFF. CDR3 nucleotide sequence: TGTGCCAGCAGTTACGTACAGGGGAATAATGAAAAACTGTTTTTT.